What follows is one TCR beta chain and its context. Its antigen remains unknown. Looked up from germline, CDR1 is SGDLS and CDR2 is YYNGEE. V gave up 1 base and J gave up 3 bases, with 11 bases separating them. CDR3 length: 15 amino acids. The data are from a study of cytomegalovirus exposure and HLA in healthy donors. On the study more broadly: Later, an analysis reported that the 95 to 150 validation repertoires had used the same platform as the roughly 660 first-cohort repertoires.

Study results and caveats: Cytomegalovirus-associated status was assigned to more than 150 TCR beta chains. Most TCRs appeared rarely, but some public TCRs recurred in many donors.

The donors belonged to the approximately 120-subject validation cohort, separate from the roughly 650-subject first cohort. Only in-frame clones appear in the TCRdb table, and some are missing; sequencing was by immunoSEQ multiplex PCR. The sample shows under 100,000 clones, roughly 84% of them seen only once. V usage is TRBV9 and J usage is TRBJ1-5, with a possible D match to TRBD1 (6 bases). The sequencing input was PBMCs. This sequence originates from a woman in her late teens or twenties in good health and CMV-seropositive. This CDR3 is CASSVSGQYNQPQHF. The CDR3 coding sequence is TGTGCCAGCAGCGTATCTGGACAGTACAATCAGCCCCAGCATTTT.